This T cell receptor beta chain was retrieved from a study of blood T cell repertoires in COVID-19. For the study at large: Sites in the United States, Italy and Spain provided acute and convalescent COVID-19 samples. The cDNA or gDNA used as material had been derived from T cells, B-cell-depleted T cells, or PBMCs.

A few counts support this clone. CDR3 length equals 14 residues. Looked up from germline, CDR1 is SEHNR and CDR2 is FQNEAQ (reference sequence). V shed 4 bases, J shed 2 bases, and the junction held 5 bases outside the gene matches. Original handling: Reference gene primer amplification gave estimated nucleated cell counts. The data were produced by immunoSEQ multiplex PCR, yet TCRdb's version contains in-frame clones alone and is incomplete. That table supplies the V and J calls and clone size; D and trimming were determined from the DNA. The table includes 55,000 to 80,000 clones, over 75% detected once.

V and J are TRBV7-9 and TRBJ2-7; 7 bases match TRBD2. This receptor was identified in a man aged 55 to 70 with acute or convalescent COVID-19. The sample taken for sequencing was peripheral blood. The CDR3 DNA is TGTGCCAGCAGCTACCGGGAGGACCCCTACGAGCAGTACTTC. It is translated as CASSYREDPYEQYF. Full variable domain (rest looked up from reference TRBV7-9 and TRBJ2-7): DTGVSQNPRHKITKRGQNVTFRCDPISEHNRLYWYRQTLGQGPEFLTYFQNEAQLEKSRLLSDRFSAERPKGSFSTLEIQRTEQGDSAMYLCASSYREDPYEQYFGPGTRLTVT.